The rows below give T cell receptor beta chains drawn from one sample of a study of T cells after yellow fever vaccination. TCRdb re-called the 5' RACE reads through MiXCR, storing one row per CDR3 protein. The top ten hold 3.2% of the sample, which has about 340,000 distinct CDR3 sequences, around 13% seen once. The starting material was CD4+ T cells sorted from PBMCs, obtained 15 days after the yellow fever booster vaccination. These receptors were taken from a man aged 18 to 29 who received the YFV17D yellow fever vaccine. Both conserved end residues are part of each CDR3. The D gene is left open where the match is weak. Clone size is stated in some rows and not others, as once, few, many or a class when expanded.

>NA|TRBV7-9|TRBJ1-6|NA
CASSSPLKGSPLHF
TGTGCCAGCAGCTCGCCTCTAAAGGGTTCACCCCTCCACTTT
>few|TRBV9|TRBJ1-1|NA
CASRGDRNTEAFF
TGTGCCAGCAGGGGAGACAGGAACACTGAAGCTTTCTTT
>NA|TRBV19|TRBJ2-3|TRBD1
CASSIQGARDTQYF
TGTGCCAGTAGTATACAGGGGGCCAGAGATACGCAGTATTTT
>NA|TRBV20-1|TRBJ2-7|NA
CSARFRDPYEQYF
TGCAGTGCTAGATTCCGGGACCCCTACGAGCAGTACTTC
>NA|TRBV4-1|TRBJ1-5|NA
CASSPRWDIQINQPQHF
TGCGCCAGCAGCCCCAGATGGGACATCCAGATCAATCAGCCCCAGCATTTT
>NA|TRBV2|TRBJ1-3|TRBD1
CASSRQGLGNTIYF
TGTGCCAGCAGCAGACAGGGTCTTGGAAACACCATATATTTT
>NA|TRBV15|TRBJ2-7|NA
CATSRERTADEQYF
TGTGCCACCAGCAGAGAAAGGACTGCCGACGAGCAGTACTTC
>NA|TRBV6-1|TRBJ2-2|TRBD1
CASAAGTGYGELFF
TGTGCCAGCGCCGCCGGGACAGGGTACGGGGAGCTGTTTTTT
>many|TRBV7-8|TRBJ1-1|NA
CASSQTGNTEAFF
TGTGCCAGCAGCCAGACAGGGAACACTGAAGCTTTCTTT
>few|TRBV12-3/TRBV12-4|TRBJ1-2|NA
CASSPRVRSVYTF
TGTGCCAGCAGTCCCCGGGTACGTTCCGTCTACACCTTC
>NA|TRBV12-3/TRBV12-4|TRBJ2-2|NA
CASSPRGTNTGELFF
TGTGCCAGCAGTCCCAGGGGAACGAACACCGGGGAGCTGTTTTTT
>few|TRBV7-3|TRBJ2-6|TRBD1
CASSRDRASSGANVLTF
TGTGCCAGCAGCAGGGACAGGGCCTCCTCTGGGGCCAACGTCCTGACTTTC
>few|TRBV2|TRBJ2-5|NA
CASSDRSASQETQYF
TGTGCCAGCAGTGACCGCTCGGCTAGTCAAGAGACCCAGTACTTC
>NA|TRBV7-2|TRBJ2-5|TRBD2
CASSLLTSGETQYF
TGTGCCAGCAGCTTATTGACTAGCGGAGAGACCCAGTACTTC
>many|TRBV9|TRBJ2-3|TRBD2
CASSPPSGGGTDTQYF
TGTGCCAGCAGCCCCCCTAGCGGGGGGGGGACAGATACGCAGTATTTT
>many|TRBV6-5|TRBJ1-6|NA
CASSLGRSSNSPLHF
TGTGCCAGCAGTCTCGGACGGTCGAGTAATTCACCCCTCCACTTT
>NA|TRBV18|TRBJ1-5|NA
CASSTGSAGNQPQHF
TGTGCCAGCTCAACTGGGTCGGCAGGGAATCAGCCCCAGCATTTT
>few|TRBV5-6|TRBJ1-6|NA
CASSLQGPTPLVHF
TGTGCCAGCAGCTTGCAGGGACCCACACCCCTCGTCCACTTT
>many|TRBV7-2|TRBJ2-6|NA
CASSLGVLGAGANVLTF
TGTGCCAGCAGCTTAGGGGTACTGGGGGCTGGGGCCAACGTCCTGACTTTC
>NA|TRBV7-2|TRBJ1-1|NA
CASSEVRDGNTEAFF
TGTGCCAGCAGCGAGGTCCGGGACGGGAACACTGAAGCTTTCTTT
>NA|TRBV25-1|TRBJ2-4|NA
CASSASQVGIQYF
TGTGCCAGCAGTGCTTCGCAGGTTGGCATTCAGTACTTC
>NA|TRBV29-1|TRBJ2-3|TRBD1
CSVEDPGQGTDTQYF
TGCAGCGTTGAAGACCCGGGACAGGGGACAGATACGCAGTATTTT
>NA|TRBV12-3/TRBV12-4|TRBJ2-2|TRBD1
CASSPRQGSGELFF
TGTGCCAGCAGTCCCAGACAGGGTTCGGGGGAGCTGTTTTTT
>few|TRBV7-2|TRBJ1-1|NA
CASTPTQNTEAFF
TGTGCCAGCACCCCGACCCAGAACACTGAAGCTTTCTTT
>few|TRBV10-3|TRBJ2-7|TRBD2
CAIGSGGSSYEQYF
TGTGCCATCGGTAGCGGGGGGAGCTCCTACGAGCAGTACTTC
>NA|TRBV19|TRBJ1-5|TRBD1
CASSPGQAGLEPQHF
TGTGCCAGTAGCCCCGGACAGGCCGGATTGGAGCCCCAGCATTTT
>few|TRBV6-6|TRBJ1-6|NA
CASSYKIPYNSPLHF
TGTGCCAGCAGTTACAAGATACCTTATAATTCACCCCTCCACTTT
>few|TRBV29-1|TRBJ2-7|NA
CSVEDFGGYEQYF
TGCAGCGTTGAAGATTTTGGGGGTTACGAGCAGTACTTC
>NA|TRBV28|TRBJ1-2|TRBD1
CASSLDRAGGCTF
TGTGCCAGCAGCTTAGACAGGGCCGGCGGCTGCACCTTC